The source of this T cell receptor (beta chain) is a study of spatial heterogeneity in lung cancer (dated by TCRdb to about 2019). As for the study more broadly: Beta-chain transcripts were consistently detected in greater numbers than alpha-chain transcripts, which likely reflected higher beta-chain transcript abundance. The study linked features of the TCR repertoire to counts of nonsynonymous mutations, which were determined by whole-exome sequencing of tumor tissue. In the raw uncorrected reads, each unique combination of TCR and UMI appeared more than ten times on average. Both alpha and beta chains were TCR-sequenced in 200 or so tumor regions, about 69 matched nontumor lung samples and roughly 54 PBMC samples obtained at surgery. The study quantitatively compared TCR alpha and beta repertoires across multiple tumor regions, matched nontumor lung and blood in non-small cell lung cancer. General findings and caveats noted by the study authors: Confirming at a functional level the hypothesis that regional TCRs recognize regional mutations was considered to require additional single-cell paired TCR alpha and beta sequencing. Ubiquitous expanded tumor TCRs were found in blood more often at tumor resection than at routine follow-up.

The meaning of the sample's time point label: sample taken at primary tumor resection. TCR sequencing used whole RNA extracted from tumor and nontumor lung tissue, or from cryopreserved PBMC samples, without cell sorting. The donors were about 65 patients from the lung TRACERx cohort who had early-stage, untreated non-small cell lung cancer. Only patients for whom sufficient RNA was available from at least two tumor regions were selected for TCR sequencing. This clonotype was seen repeatedly, ten times or more. Its antigen specificity is not known. Base quality data are lacking; no much larger clone is found one base away. Taken from cysteine to phenylalanine, the CDR3 has 14 residues. The kept DNA is CDR3 alone, 42 bases in frame from the first base. The germline V gene (reference sequence) specifies LNHNV as CDR1 and YYDKDF as CDR2. Clipping removes 4 bases from V and 5 bases from J, with 6 as the unmatched junction base count.

The library relied on 5' RACE. TCRdb shows the sequencer as NextSeq 500. To allow correction of PCR and sequencing errors, the TCR library protocol tagged every TCR cDNA molecule with a unique molecular identifier. Concerning the study's data processing: TCR identification, UMI-based error correction and CDR3 extraction were all carried out with Decombinator tools. TCRs above a frequency of 2 per 1,000, corresponding to the top 1% of the tumor frequency distribution, were defined as expanded. Each repertoire was subsampled 100 times to 5,000 TCRs, after which Renyi diversity was computed with the R vegan package. CDR3 similarity networks were built from amino acid triplet string-kernel similarity, connecting CDR3s with pairwise similarity above 0.82. The public sequencing data were trimmed at Q25 with fastp and processed into clonotypes with MiXCR by TCRdb, which kept only in-frame beta chains. Rows with one shared CDR3 protein collapse into an entry with the most common genes and DNA. The V and J calls here are based on TCRdb, not the publication. This sample holds 20,000 to 25,000 distinct CDR3 sequences; 4% to 5% were observed only once. Jointly, the top ten make up 6.5% to 8.5% of the sample.

The receptor was derived from a male donor with early-stage non-small cell lung cancer. The chain was built from TRBV15 and TRBJ1-2; 8 middle bases align to TRBD1. The specimen comprised PBMCs, sampled at surgery. The CDR3 region: CATSTDRERYGYTF. The nucleotides are TGTGCCACCAGCACGGACAGGGAGCGATATGGCTACACCTTC.